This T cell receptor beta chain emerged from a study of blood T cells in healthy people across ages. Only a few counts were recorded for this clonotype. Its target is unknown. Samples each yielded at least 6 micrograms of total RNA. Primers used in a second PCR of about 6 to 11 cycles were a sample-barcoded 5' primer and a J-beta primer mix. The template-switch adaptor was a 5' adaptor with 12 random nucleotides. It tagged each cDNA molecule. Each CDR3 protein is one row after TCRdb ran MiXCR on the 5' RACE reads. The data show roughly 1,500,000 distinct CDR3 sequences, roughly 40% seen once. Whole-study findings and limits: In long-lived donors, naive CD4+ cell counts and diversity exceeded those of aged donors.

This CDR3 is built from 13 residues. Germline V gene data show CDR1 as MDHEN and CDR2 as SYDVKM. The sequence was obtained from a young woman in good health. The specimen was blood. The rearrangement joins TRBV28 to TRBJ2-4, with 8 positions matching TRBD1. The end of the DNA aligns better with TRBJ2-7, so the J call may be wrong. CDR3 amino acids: CATRDRLGYEQYF. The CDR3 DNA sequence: TGTGCCACCAGGGACAGGTTAGGCTACGAGCAGTACTTC.